This T cell receptor (beta chain) was recovered during a study of T cells in Graves' hyperthyroidism and ophthalmopathy. Notes on the study in general: Most clonotypes expanded in thyroid above 0.001 were likewise present in blood.

Details on this clonotype: Its antigen is not identified.

TCR beta CDR3 regions were amplified from RNA. The HTBI primer set served for first-round RT-PCR of the TCR CDR3. TCRdb ran MiXCR on the multiplex PCR reads and lists one entry per CDR3 protein. The sample has approximately 100,000 distinct CDR3 sequences; roughly 37% are singletons. No progression to ophthalmopathy during 18 months of follow-up defined stable disease. Clinical symptoms, serum thyroxine, TRAb, thyroid ultrasound and orbital computed tomography informed diagnoses. V lost 4 bases and J lost 3; bases outside the gene matches: 9. The germline CDR1 and CDR2 sequences are SGHTA and FQGNSA. CDR3 size: 17 residues.

The chain joins TRBV7-2 to TRBJ1-2, with 12 bases that match TRBD1. This sequence originates from a woman younger than 45 with Graves' hyperthyroidism. The sequenced sample consisted of peripheral blood or thyroid tissue (not recorded which). The chain's CDR3 is CASSSSRDRGHYYGYTF. In DNA, the CDR3 is TGTGCCAGCAGCTCCTCCCGGGACAGGGGGCATTACTATGGCTACACCTTC.